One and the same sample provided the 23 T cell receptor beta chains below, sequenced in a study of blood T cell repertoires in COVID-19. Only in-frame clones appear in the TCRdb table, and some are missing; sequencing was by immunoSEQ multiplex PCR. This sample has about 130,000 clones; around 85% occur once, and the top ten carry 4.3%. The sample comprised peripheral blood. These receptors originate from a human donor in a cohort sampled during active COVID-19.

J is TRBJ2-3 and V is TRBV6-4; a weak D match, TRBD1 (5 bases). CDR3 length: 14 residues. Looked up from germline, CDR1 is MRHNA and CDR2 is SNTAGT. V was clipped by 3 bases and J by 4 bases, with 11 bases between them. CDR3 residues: CASSDSVGADTQYF. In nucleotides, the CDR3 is TGTGCCAGCAGTGATTCCGTAGGGGCAGATACGCAGTATTTT.

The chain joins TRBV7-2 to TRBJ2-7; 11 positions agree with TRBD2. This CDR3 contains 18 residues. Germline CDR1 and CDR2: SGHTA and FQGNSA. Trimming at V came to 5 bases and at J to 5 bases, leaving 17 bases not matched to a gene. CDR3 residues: CASSPFPVAGGRFNEQYF. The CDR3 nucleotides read TGTGCCAGCAGCCCGTTTCCGGTAGCGGGGGGGCGTTTTAACGAGCAGTACTTC.

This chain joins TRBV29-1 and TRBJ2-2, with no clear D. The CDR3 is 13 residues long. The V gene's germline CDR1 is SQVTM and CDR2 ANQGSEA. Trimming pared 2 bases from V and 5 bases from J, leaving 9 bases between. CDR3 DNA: TGCAGCGTTGAATTGGCTAGGACCGGGGAGCTGTTTTTT. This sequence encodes CSVELARTGELFF.

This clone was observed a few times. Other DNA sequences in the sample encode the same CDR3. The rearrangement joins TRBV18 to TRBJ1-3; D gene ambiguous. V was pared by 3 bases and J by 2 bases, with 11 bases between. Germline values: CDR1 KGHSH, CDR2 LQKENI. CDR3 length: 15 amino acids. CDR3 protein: CASSPQEGAGNTIYF. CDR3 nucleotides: TGTGCCAGCTCACCCCAGGAGGGTGCTGGAAACACCATATATTTT.

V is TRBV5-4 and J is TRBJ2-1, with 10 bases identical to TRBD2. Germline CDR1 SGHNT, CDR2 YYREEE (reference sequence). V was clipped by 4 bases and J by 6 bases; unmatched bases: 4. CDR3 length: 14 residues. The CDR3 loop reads CASSPKREGNEQFF. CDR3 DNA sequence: TGTGCCAGCAGCCCCAAGCGGGAGGGCAATGAGCAGTTCTTC.

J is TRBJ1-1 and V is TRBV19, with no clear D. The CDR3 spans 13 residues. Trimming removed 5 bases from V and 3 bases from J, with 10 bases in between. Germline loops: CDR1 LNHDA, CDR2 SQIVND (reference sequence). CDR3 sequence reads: CASSVLVDTEAFF. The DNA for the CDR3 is TGTGCCAGTAGTGTACTGGTCGACACTGAAGCTTTCTTT.

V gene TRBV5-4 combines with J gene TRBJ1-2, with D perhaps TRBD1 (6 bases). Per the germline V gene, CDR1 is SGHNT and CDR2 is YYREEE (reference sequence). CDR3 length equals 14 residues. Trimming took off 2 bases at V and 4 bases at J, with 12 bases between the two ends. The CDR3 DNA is TGTGCCAGCAGCTTTGGGGGCATGAGCTATGGCTACACCTTC. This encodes CASSFGGMSYGYTF.

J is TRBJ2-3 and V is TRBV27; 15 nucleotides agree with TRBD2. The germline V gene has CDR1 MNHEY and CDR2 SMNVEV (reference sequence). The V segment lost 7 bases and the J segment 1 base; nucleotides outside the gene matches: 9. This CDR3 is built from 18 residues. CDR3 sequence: CASTPGTSGGRGTDTQYF. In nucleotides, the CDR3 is TGTGCCAGCACTCCCGGGACTAGCGGGGGGCGCGGCACAGATACGCAGTATTTT.

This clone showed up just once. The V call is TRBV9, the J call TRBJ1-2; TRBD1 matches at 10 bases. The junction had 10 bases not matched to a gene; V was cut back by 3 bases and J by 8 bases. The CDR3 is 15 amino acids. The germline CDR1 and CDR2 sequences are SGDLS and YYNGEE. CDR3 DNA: TGTGCCAGCAGCGATCCCCCGGGACAGGGGTACGGCTACACCTTC. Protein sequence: CASSDPPGQGYGYTF.

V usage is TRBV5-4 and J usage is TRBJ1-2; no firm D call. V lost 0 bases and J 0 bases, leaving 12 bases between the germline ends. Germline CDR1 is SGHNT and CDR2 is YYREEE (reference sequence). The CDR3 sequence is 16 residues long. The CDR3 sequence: CASSLASSASNYGYTF. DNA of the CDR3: TGTGCCAGCAGCTTGGCCAGTAGCGCTTCTAACTATGGCTACACCTTC.

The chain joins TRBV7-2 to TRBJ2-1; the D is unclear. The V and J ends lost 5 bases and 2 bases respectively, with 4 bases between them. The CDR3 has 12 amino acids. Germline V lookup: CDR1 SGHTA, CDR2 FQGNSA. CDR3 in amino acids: CASSGPYNEQFF. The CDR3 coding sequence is TGTGCCAGCAGCGGCCCCTACAATGAGCAGTTCTTC.

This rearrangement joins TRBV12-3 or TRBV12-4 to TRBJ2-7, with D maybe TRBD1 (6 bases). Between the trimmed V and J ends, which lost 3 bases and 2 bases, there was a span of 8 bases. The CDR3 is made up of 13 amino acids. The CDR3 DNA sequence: TGTGCCAGCAGTTTTGGACAGACCTACGAGCAGTACTTC. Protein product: CASSFGQTYEQYF.

CDR3 sequence reads: CATSRAAGTGDSYEQYF. The CDR3 DNA follows: TGTGCCACCAGCAGAGCCGCCGGGACAGGGGACTCCTACGAGCAGTACTTC. The rearrangement links TRBV15 to TRBJ2-7, with 10 bases that match TRBD1. The CDR3 consists of 17 residues. V was clipped by 1 base and J by 0 bases; unmatched bases: 6. Germline CDR1 is LNHNV and CDR2 is YYDKDF (reference sequence).

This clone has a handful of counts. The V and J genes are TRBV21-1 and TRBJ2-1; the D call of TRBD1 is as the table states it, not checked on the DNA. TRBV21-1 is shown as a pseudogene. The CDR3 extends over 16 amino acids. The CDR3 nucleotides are TGTGCCAGCAGCAAAAAGACAGGGAGGTCATACAATGAGCAGTTCTTC. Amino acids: CASSKKTGRSYNEQFF.

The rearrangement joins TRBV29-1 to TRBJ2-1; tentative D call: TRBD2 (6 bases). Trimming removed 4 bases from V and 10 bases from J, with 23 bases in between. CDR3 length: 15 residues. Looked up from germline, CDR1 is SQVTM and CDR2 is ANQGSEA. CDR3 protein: CSVGPQGVPGGEQFF. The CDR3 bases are TGCAGCGTTGGGCCCCAGGGAGTCCCCGGGGGAGAGCAGTTCTTC.

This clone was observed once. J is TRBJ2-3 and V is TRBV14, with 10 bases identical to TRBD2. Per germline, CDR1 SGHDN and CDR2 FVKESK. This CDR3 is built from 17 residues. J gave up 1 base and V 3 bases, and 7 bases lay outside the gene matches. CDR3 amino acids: CASSHPTGTSGTDTQYF. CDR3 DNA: TGTGCCAGCAGCCACCCTACCGGGACTAGCGGCACAGATACGCAGTATTTT. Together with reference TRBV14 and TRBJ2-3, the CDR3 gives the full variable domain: EAGVTQFPSHSVIEKGQTVTLRCDPISGHDNLYWYRRVMGKEIKFLLHFVKESKQDESGMPNNRFLAERTGGTYSTLKVQPAELEDSGVYFCASSHPTGTSGTDTQYFGPGTRLTVL.

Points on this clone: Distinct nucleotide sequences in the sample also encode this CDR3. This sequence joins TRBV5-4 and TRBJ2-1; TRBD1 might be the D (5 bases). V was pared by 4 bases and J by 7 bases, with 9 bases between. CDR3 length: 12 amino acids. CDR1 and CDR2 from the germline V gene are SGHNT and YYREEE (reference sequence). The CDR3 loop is CASSPPGNEQFF. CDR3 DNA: TGTGCCAGCAGCCCCCCAGGGAATGAGCAGTTCTTC.

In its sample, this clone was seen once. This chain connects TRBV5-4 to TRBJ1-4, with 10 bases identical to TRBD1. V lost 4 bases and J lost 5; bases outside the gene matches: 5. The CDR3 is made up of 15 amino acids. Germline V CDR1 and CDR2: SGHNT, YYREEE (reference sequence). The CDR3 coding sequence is TGTGCCAGCAGCCCGGGACAGGGGAGGAATGAAAAACTGTTTTTT. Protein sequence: CASSPGQGRNEKLFF.

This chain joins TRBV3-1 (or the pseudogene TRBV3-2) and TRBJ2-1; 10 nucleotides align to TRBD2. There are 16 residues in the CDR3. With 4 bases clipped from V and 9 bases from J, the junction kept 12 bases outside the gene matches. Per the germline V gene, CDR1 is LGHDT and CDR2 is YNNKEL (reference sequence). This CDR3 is CASSLASGGAVGEQFF. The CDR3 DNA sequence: TGTGCCAGCAGCCTCGCCAGCGGGGGGGCCGTTGGTGAGCAGTTCTTC.

CDR3 in DNA: TGTGCCAGCAGCCAAATGGGACAGATGAACACTGAAGCTTTCTTT. Its translation is CASSQMGQMNTEAFF. The gene calls are TRBV5-4 and TRBJ1-1, with 7 bases fitting TRBD1. The junction had 6 bases not matched to a gene; V was cut back by 4 bases and J by 0 bases. Germline loops: CDR1 SGHNT, CDR2 YYREEE (reference sequence). The CDR3 loop spans 15 amino acids. The full variable domain, in which reference TRBV5-4 and TRBJ1-1 provide the parts outside the CDR3, is ETGVTQSPTHLIKTRGQQVTLRCSSQSGHNTVSWYQQALGQGPQFIFQYYREEENGRGNFPPRFSGLQFPNYSSELNVNALELDDSALYLCASSQMGQMNTEAFFGQGTRLTVV.

The CDR3 reads CATSDGGFLGTDTQYF. The CDR3 bases are TGTGCCACCAGTGATGGTGGCTTTCTTGGCACAGATACGCAGTATTTT. V and J are TRBV24-1 and TRBJ2-3; no clear D. V was trimmed by 3 bases and J by 1 base, leaving 13 bases between them. Germline V gene lookup returns CDR1 KGHDR and CDR2 SFDVKD. The CDR3 runs 16 residues.

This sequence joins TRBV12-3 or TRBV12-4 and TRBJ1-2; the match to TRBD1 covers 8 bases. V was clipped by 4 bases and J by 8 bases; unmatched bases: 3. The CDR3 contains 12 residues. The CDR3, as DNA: TGTGCCAGCAGTTACGGACAGGGCGGCTACACCTTC. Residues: CASSYGQGGYTF.

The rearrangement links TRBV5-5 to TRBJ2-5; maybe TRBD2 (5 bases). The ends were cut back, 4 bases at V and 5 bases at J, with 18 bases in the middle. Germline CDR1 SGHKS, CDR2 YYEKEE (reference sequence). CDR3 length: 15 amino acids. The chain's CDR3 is CASSPGSAHRETQYF. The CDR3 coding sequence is TGTGCCAGCAGCCCGGGGAGCGCTCATCGGGAGACCCAGTACTTC. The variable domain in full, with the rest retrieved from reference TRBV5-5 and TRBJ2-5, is DAGVTQSPTHLIKTRGQQVTLRCSPISGHKSVSWYQQVLGQGPQFIFQYYEKEERGRGNFPDRFSARQFPNYSSELNVNALLLGDSALYLCASSPGSAHRETQYFGPGTRLLVL.